The 8 T cell receptor beta chains below all came from one sample that was sequenced in a study of blood T cell repertoires in COVID-19. Assay used: immunoSEQ multiplex PCR; TCRdb lists only in-frame clones, some missing. The sample records roughly 200,000 clones, 65% to 90% being singletons. Sequencing was performed on PBMCs or T cells enriched from blood (not recorded which). These receptors were collected from a middle-aged woman with acute COVID-19.

A single count supports this clone. The chain recombines TRBV24-1 with TRBJ2-1, with D possibly matching TRBD1 (6 bases). The CDR3 length is 14 residues. The V end was cut by 10 bases, the J end by 6 bases, with 18 bases between. Germline CDR1 KGHDR, CDR2 SFDVKD. CDR3 sequence reads: CATAPGQLVNEQFF. In nucleotides, the CDR3 is TGTGCCACAGCTCCGGGACAATTGGTCAATGAGCAGTTCTTC.

The chain employs TRBV10-3 and TRBJ2-1; weak D call: TRBD2 (6 bases). Trimming removed 7 bases from V and 2 bases from J, with 18 bases in between. CDR1 is ENHRY, CDR2 SYGVKD, per germline. This CDR3 is built from 16 residues. CDR3 sequence (DNA): TGTGCCATCACTGCCGATTATAGCGGAACCTACAATGAGCAGTTCTTC. As protein: CAITADYSGTYNEQFF.

The genes are TRBV18 and TRBJ2-1; D is possibly TRBD2 (5 bases). Looked up from germline, CDR1 is KGHSH and CDR2 is LQKENI. V was cut by 3 bases and J by 5 bases, with 11 bases left in between. The CDR3 is 14 amino acids. The CDR3 region is CASSPQTGDNEQFF. CDR3 nucleotide sequence: TGTGCCAGCTCACCGCAGACCGGGGACAATGAGCAGTTCTTC. Supplemented by reference TRBV18 and TRBJ2-1, the full variable domain reads NAGVMQNPRHLVRRRGQEARLRCSPMKGHSHVYWYRQLPEEGLKFMVYLQKENIIDESGMPKERFSAEFPKEGPSILRIQQVVRGDSAAYFCASSPQTGDNEQFFGPGTRLTVL.

This clone appeared a single time. The chain has TRBV27 and TRBJ2-7; 8 bases match TRBD1. The V segment lost 6 bases and the J segment 4 bases; nucleotides outside the gene matches: 11. This CDR3 spans 15 amino acids. Per germline, CDR1 MNHEY and CDR2 SMNVEV (reference sequence). For the CDR3, the DNA is TGTGCCAGCAGACGAGACGGGACAGGAAGGTACGAGCAGTACTTC. As protein: CASRRDGTGRYEQYF.

The J gene is TRBJ1-2, the V gene TRBV5-1; D is uncertain. From germline, CDR1 is SGHRS and CDR2 YFSETQ. Trimming shortened V by 3 bases and J by 5 bases, and 17 bases separated the two germline ends. The CDR3 has 15 residues. CDR3 region: CASSYSAARGYGYTF. The CDR3 region has the DNA TGCGCCAGCAGCTACTCTGCGGCTCGAGGTTATGGCTACACCTTC.

This sequence joins TRBV11-2 and TRBJ2-1; 11 bases align to TRBD2. The germline CDR1 and CDR2 sequences are SGHAT and FQNNGV. The CDR3 has 19 amino acids. The junction had 16 bases not matched to a gene; V was cut back by 5 bases and J by 4 bases. CDR3 nucleotide sequence: TGTGCCAGCAGCACCCAGCTGCCGAGACTAGCGGGGTTATACAATGAGCAGTTCTTC. Its translation is CASSTQLPRLAGLYNEQFF.

The genes are TRBV7-8 and TRBJ2-1; D ambiguous. V was cut by 3 bases and J by 0 bases, with 3 bases left in between. Germline V gene lookup returns CDR1 SGHVS and CDR2 FQNEAQ. This CDR3 spans 13 amino acids. CDR3 sequence reads: CASSFSSYNEQFF. The CDR3 bases are TGTGCCAGCAGCTTTAGCTCCTACAATGAGCAGTTCTTC.

The chain recombines TRBV28 with TRBJ1-5, with 8 positions matching TRBD1. In germline, CDR1 is MDHEN, CDR2 SYDVKM. V was clipped by 6 bases and J by 2 bases; unmatched bases: 6. This CDR3 contains 15 residues. CDR3 nucleotides: TGTGCCAGCAGGTTGGACAGGGCGGGCAATCAGCCCCAGCATTTT. Translation: CASRLDRAGNQPQHF.